This TCR beta chain was retrieved from a study of neurological immune-mediated disorders. The cDNA was generated through 5'RACE incorporating 10-nucleotide random UMIs. From the 5' RACE reads, TCRdb called clonotypes with MiXCR, one entry per CDR3 protein. The table has about 39,000 distinct CDR3 sequences, 7.2% seen once. CDR3 length: 13 amino acids. Germline V lookup: CDR1 SGHRS, CDR2 YFSETQ. This receptor was taken from a man aged 50 or older in good health. This chain connects TRBV5-1 to TRBJ2-2; D ambiguous. Sequenced: CD4+ T cells from blood. The DNA of the CDR3 is TGCGACAACTCGTCAACGAACACCGGGGAGCTGTTTTTT. Its translation is CDNSSTNTGELFF.